This passage covers 8 T cell receptor beta chains from one sample sequenced in a study of radiation and T cells in renal cell carcinoma (dated by TCRdb to between 2020 and 2021). The method was the immunoSEQ multiplex PCR assay. TCRdb mirrors the immuneACCESS table, restricted to in-frame sequences. Some clones are absent from its copies; in checked studies, under half trace to an unresolved V gene, and the reason for the others is unknown. The sample includes around 170,000 clones, with about 87% observed a single time. About 11% of the sample belongs to the ten largest clones. Explained via the paper, the time point label denotes: blood 4 weeks post-SBRT, at nephrectomy. The treatment or condition tag for this specimen amounts to: 15 Gy SBRT to primary tumor, nephrectomy 4 weeks later. Here the sequenced sample was blood, taken from a patient whose treatment included radiotherapy and nephrectomy. The receptors were sampled from a woman between 50 and 59 years old with renal cell carcinoma.

The chain is built from TRBV29-1 and TRBJ1-1, with a tentative D call TRBD1 (6 bases). This CDR3 is 14 amino acids long. Germline loops: CDR1 SQVTM, CDR2 ANQGSEA. V was shortened by 6 bases and J by 0 bases, with 14 bases between the two germline ends. The CDR3 loop is CSVRTDLLNTEAFF. Written as DNA, the CDR3 is TGCAGCGTACGGACAGACCTTTTGAACACTGAAGCTTTCTTT.

This clone was recorded once. The rearrangement joins TRBV19 to TRBJ2-7, with 9 bases lining up with TRBD1. This CDR3 has 15 residues. Trimming cost V 5 bases and J 6 bases; bases outside gene matches: 11. Germline V lookup: CDR1 LNHDA, CDR2 SQIVND (reference sequence). CDR3 sequence: CASSQPRTGAVEQYF. The CDR3 nucleotides read TGTGCCAGTAGTCAACCCCGGACAGGGGCCGTCGAGCAGTACTTC.

A note on this clone: Sequence at one end of the junction differs from germline and may be a read error. V gene TRBV5-3 combines with J gene TRBJ1-2; D is ambiguous. TRBV5-3 is recorded as an ORF, its role being uncertain. CDR3 length: 14 residues. The CDR3 reads CARPLRRRNCGYTF. In DNA form, the CDR3 reads TGTGCCAGACCTTTAAGGAGACGGAACTGTGGCTACACCTTC.

The chain uses TRBV7-8 and TRBJ1-5; possible D gene TRBD1, 5 bases. Germline V gene data show CDR1 as SGHVS and CDR2 as FQNEAQ. The CDR3 runs to 13 residues. V was shortened by 5 bases and J by 7 bases, with 12 bases between the two germline ends. The CDR3 nucleotides are TGTGCCAGCAGCCTAGGGACCGGGCAGCCCCAGCATTTT. Its protein is CASSLGTGQPQHF.

The V gene is TRBV5-4, the J gene TRBJ2-1; 8 bases map to TRBD2. The CDR3 spans 16 residues. The junction had 2 bases not matched to a gene; V was cut back by 0 bases and J by 0 bases. CDR1 and CDR2 (germline): SGHNT, YYREEE (reference sequence). The CDR3 DNA reads as TGTGCCAGCAGCTTGGTTAGCGGGGCCTCCTACAATGAGCAGTTCTTC. It codes for CASSLVSGASYNEQFF. Drawing the rest from reference TRBV5-4 and TRBJ2-1, the complete variable domain is ETGVTQSPTHLIKTRGQQVTLRCSSQSGHNTVSWYQQALGQGPQFIFQYYREEENGRGNFPPRFSGLQFPNYSSELNVNALELDDSALYLCASSLVSGASYNEQFFGPGTRLTVL.

The genes are TRBV6-6 and TRBJ2-7; D gene unclear. Germline V gene lookup returns CDR1 MNHNY and CDR2 SVGAGI (reference sequence). Trimming cost V 2 bases and J 6 bases, with 14 bases left between them. The CDR3 has 14 residues. CDR3 coding DNA: TGTGCCAGCAGTTACCCGCCCCTTTCTCCCGAGCAGTACTTC. It codes for CASSYPPLSPEQYF.

V and J are TRBV5-1 and TRBJ2-7; D is possibly TRBD2 (7 bases). V was clipped by 0 bases and J by 2 bases, with 12 bases between them. The germline V gene has CDR1 SGHRS and CDR2 YFSETQ. The CDR3 loop spans 15 amino acids. Here the CDR3 reads CASSLAGGFTYEQYF. The CDR3 DNA sequence: TGCGCCAGCAGCTTGGCGGGGGGCTTCACCTACGAGCAGTACTTC. The entire variable domain, with the rest obtained from reference TRBV5-1 and TRBJ2-7, is as follows: KAGVTQTPRYLIKTRGQQVTLSCSPISGHRSVSWYQQTPGQGLQFLFEYFSETQRNKGNFPGRFSGRQFSNSRSEMNVSTLELGDSALYLCASSLAGGFTYEQYFGPGTRLTVT.

The chain carries TRBV5-4 and TRBJ2-1; the D call may be TRBD1 or TRBD2 (7 bases each). The V and J ends lost 6 bases and 6 bases respectively, with 19 bases between them. Per germline, CDR1 SGHNT and CDR2 YYREEE (reference sequence). The CDR3 length is 15 residues. The CDR3 sequence is CASTPSGGGGNEQFF. For the CDR3, the DNA is TGTGCCAGCACTCCGTCAGGGGGGGGCGGCAATGAGCAGTTCTTC.